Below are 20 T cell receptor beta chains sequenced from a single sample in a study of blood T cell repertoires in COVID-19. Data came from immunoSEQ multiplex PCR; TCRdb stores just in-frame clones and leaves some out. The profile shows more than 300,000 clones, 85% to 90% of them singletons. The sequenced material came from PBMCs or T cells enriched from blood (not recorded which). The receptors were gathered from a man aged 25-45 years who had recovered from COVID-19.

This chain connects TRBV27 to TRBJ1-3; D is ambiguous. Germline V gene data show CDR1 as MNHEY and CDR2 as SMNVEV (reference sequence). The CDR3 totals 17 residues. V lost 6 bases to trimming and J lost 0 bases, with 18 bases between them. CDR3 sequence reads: CASSRPRTPSSGNTIYF. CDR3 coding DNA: TGTGCCAGCAGCCGCCCTCGAACACCTAGCTCTGGAAACACCATATATTTT.

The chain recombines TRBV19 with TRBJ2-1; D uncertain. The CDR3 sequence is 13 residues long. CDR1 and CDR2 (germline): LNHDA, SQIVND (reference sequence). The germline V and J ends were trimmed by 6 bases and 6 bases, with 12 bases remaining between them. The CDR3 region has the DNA TGTGCCAGTAGGAAGACTGATTCCAATGAGCAGTTCTTC. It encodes CASRKTDSNEQFF.

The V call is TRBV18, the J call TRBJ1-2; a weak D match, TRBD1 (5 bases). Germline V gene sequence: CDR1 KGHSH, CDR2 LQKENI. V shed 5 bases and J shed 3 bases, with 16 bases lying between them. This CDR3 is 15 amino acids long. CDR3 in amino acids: CASSTTGGADYGYTF. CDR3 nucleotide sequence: TGTGCCAGCTCAACCACGGGGGGAGCGGACTATGGCTACACCTTC.

The CDR3 nucleotides read TGTGCCATCAGTGTGGGGGGGAGGGCCCCAAACATTCAGTACTTC. Its protein product is CAISVGGRAPNIQYF. V gene TRBV10-3 combines with J gene TRBJ2-4, with 7 bases that match TRBD2. Germline CDR1 ENHRY, CDR2 SYGVKD. The CDR3 has 15 residues. Germline trimming cut 4 bases from V and 6 bases from J; bases unmatched to any gene: 9.

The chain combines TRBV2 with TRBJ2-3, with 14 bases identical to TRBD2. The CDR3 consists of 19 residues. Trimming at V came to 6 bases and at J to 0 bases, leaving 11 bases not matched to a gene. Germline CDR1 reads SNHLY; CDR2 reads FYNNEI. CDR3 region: CASRGTGLAGGPSTDTQYF. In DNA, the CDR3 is TGTGCCAGCAGGGGGACCGGACTAGCGGGGGGCCCTAGCACAGATACGCAGTATTTT.

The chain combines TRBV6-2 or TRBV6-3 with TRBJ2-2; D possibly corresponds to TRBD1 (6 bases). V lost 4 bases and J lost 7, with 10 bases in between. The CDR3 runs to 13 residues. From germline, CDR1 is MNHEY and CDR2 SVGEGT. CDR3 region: CASSLQGGGELFF. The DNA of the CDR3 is TGTGCCAGCAGTTTACAGGGCGGCGGGGAGCTGTTTTTT.

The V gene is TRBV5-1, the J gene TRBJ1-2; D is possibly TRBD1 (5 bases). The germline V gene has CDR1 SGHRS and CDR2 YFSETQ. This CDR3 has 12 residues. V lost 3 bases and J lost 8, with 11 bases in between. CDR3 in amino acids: CASSSGAIGYTF. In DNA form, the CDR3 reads TGCGCCAGCAGCTCTGGGGCCATCGGCTACACCTTC.

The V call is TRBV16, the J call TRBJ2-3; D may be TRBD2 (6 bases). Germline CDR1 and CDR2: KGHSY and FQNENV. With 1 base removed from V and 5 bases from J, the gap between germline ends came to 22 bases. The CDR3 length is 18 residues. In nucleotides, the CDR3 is TGTGCCAGCAGCCAATTCAGTCAATTTGGGCGGGAAGAAGATACGCAGTATTTT. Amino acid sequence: CASSQFSQFGREEDTQYF. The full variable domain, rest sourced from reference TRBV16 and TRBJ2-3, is GEEVAQTPKHLVRGEGQKAKLYCAPIKGHSYVFWYQQVLKNEFKFLISFQNENVFDETGMPKERFSAKCLPNSPCSLEIQATKLEDSAVYFCASSQFSQFGREEDTQYFGPGTRLTVL.

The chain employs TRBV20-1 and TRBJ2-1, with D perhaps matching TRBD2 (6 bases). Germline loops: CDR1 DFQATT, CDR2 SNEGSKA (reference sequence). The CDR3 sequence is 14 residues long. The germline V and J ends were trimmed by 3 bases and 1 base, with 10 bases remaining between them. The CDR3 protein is CSASFGSSYNEQFF. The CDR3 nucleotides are TGCAGTGCTAGTTTCGGGAGTTCCTACAATGAGCAGTTCTTC.

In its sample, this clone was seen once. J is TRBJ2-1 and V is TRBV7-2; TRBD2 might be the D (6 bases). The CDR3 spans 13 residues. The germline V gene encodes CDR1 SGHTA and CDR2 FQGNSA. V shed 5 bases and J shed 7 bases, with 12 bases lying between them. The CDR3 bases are TGTGCCAGCAGCCTACTAGCTGGAAATGAGCAGTTCTTC. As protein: CASSLLAGNEQFF.

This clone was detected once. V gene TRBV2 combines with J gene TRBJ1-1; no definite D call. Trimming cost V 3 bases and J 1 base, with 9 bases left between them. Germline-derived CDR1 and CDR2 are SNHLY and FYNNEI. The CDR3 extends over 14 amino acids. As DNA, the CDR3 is TGTGCCAGCAGTGATCGAGGAAGGAACACTGAAGCTTTCTTT. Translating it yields CASSDRGRNTEAFF.

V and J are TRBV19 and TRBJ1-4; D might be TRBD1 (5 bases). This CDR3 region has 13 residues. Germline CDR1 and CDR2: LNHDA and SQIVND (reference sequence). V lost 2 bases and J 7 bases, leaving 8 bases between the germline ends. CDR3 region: CASSIPGSEKLFF. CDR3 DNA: TGTGCCAGTAGTATACCAGGGTCTGAAAAACTGTTTTTT.

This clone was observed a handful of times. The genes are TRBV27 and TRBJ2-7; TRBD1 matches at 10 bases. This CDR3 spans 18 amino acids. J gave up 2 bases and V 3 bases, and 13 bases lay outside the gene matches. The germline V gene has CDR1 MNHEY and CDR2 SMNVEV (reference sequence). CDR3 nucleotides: TGTGCCAGCAGTTTCCTCCGGACAGGGGGTGCGATGGCCTACGAGCAGTACTTC. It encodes CASSFLRTGGAMAYEQYF.

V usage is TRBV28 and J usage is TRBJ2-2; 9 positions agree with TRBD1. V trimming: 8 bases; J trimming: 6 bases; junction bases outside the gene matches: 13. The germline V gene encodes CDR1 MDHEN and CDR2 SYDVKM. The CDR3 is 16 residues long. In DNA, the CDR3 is TGTGCCAGCCTTGAGGAGGGACAGGGCATCTCCGGGGAGCTGTTTTTT. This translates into CASLEEGQGISGELFF.

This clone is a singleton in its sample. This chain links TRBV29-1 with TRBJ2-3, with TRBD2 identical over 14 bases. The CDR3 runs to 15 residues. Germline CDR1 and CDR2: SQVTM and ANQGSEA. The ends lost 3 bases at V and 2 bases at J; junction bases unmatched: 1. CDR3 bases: TGCAGCGTTGAGACTAGCGGGAGGGCCACAGATACGCAGTATTTT. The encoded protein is CSVETSGRATDTQYF.

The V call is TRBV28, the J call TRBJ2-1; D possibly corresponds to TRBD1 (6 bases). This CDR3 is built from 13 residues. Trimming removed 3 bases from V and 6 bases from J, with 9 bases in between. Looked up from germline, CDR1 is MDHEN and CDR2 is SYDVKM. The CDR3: CASSFTGLNEQFF. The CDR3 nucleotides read TGTGCCAGCAGTTTTACAGGGCTCAATGAGCAGTTCTTC. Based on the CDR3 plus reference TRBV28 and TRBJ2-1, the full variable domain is DVKVTQSSRYLVKRTGEKVFLECVQDMDHENMFWYRQDPGLGLRLIYFSYDVKMKEKGDIPEGYSVSREKKERFSLILESASTNQTSMYLCASSFTGLNEQFFGPGTRLTVL.

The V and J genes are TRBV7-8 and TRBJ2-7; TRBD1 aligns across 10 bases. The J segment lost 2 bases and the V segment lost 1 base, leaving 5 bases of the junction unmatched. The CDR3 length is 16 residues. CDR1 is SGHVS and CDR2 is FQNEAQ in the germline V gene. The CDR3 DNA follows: TGTGCCAGCAGCTTAGGTTGGACAGGGGGAACCTACGAGCAGTACTTC. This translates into CASSLGWTGGTYEQYF.

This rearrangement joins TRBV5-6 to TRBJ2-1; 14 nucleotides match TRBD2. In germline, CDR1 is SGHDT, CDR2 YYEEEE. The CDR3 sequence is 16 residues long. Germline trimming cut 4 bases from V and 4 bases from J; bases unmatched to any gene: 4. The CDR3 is CASSRLAGGRYNEQFF. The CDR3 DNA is TGTGCCAGCAGCCGACTAGCGGGAGGGAGATACAATGAGCAGTTCTTC.

The CDR3, as DNA: TGTGCCAGTAGACCTCTTCTGGGACAGGGTGCCAATGAGCAGTTCTTC. This encodes CASRPLLGQGANEQFF. The rearrangement links TRBV25-1 to TRBJ2-1; 9 positions match TRBD1. CDR1 is MGHDK, CDR2 SYGVNS, per germline. V lost 9 bases to trimming and J lost 6 bases; unmatched junction nucleotides: 15. The CDR3 covers 16 residues.

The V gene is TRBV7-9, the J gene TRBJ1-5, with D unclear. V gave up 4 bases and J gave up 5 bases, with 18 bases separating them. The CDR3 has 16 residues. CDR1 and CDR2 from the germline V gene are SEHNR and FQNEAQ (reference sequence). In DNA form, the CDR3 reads TGTGCCAGCAGCTCCAACCGGGATCTAAGCCATCAGCCCCAGCATTTT. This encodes CASSSNRDLSHQPQHF.